These 2 T cell receptor beta chains originate from one sample sequenced in a study of blood T cell repertoires in COVID-19. Profiled with immunoSEQ multiplex PCR; TCRdb holds only in-frame clones, not every one. The table lists about 130,000 clones, about four fifths of them singletons. Sequencing used peripheral blood. The receptors were gathered from a man aged 40-49 years with active or convalescent COVID-19.

This clone was found once. V usage is TRBV5-5 and J usage is TRBJ2-4, with 7 nucleotides matching TRBD2. This CDR3 has 14 residues. Trimming cost V 1 base and J 8 bases; bases outside gene matches: 6. CDR1 is SGHKS and CDR2 is YYEKEE in the germline V gene (reference sequence). CDR3 sequence reads: CASSLSPGRDIQYF. CDR3 bases: TGTGCCAGCAGCTTGTCCCCAGGGAGGGACATTCAGTACTTC.

This clone has at least ten counts. The chain couples TRBV20-1 to TRBJ2-7; no clear D gene. This CDR3 has 12 residues. Germline loops: CDR1 DFQATT, CDR2 SNEGSKA (reference sequence). V lost 3 bases to trimming and J lost 0 bases, with 6 bases between them. The CDR3 region is CSASIRSYEQYF. The CDR3 nucleotides are TGCAGTGCTAGTATCCGCTCCTACGAGCAGTACTTC.